The rows below give T cell receptor beta chains drawn from one sample of a study. TCRdb independently ran MiXCR on the 5' RACE reads; one entry per CDR3 protein. The table has approximately 60,000 distinct CDR3 sequences, less than 25% seen once. The sample was tumor-infiltrating Tregs sorted from the breast tumor. The receptor set was obtained from a female donor with breast cancer. Each CDR3 is given with its conserved first and last residue. A D gene is named only where the DNA matches it firmly. Size is stated for part of the rows, as once, few or many counts, or as a class when the clone is expanded.

>-|-|TRBJ1-4|TRBV28
TGTGCCAGCAGTTTCCTTTTATCGGCAGGGTCGGATGAAAAACTGTTTTTT
CASSFLLSAGSDEKLFF
>-|few|TRBJ1-2|TRBV6-1
TGTGCCAGCAGTGAAGGTCACAGCGATGGCTACACCTTC
CASSEGHSDGYTF
>-|many|TRBJ1-2|TRBV5-1
TGCGCCAGCAGCTTGGAGGGCAGGGAGGAGGTCTACACCTTC
CASSLEGREEVYTF
>-|-|TRBJ2-7|TRBV12-3/TRBV12-4
TGTGCCAGCAGTTTGTCGCTAGCGAGCATATCGCAGTACTTC
CASSLSLASISQYF
>-|many|TRBJ1-1|TRBV4-1
TGCGCCAGCAGCCGAAACAAGGAGTCTGAAGCTTTCTTT
CASSRNKESEAFF
>-|few|TRBJ1-1|TRBV4-1
TGCGCCAGCAGCCACCGGGAAAAGAGCCCTGAAGCTTTCTTT
CASSHREKSPEAFF
>TRBD1|few|TRBJ1-6|TRBV30
TGTGCCTGGAGTGTGGGGACAGAAAATTCACCCCTCCACTTT
CAWSVGTENSPLHF
>-|-|TRBJ1-4|TRBV7-6
TGTGCCAGCAGCTTAGCTCCGACAGAAAAACTGTTTTTT
CASSLAPTEKLFF
>TRBD2|many|TRBJ2-1|TRBV7-2
TGTGCCAGCAGCTCTACGGGACTAGCGGGAGGTGAGCAGTTCTTC
CASSSTGLAGGEQFF
>-|-|TRBJ1-1|TRBV12-3/TRBV12-4
TGTGCCAGCACCCTCCGGCAGGGGAACACTGAAGCTTTCTTT
CASTLRQGNTEAFF
>TRBD2|many|TRBJ2-7|TRBV9
TGTGCCAGCAGCGTAGACCCTGGGGGGGGTGTAAACGAGCAGTACTTC
CASSVDPGGGVNEQYF
>-|-|TRBJ1-4|TRBV29-1
TGCAGCGCCGCCGGTCTTTCAGGTGAAAAACTGTTTTTT
CSAAGLSGEKLFF
>TRBD2|few|TRBJ2-1|TRBV9
TGTGCCAGCAGCTTCCGGACTAGCGGGAGCCCCGGGAAGAACAATGAGCAGTTCTTC
CASSFRTSGSPGKNNEQFF
>-|many|TRBJ2-2|TRBV7-2
TGTGCCAGCAGCTTCTATTTCGGGGAGCTGTTTTTT
CASSFYFGELFF
>-|many|TRBJ2-1|TRBV7-9
TGTGCCAGCAGCTTATTGGGAACTATATATAATGAGCAGTTCTTC
CASSLLGTIYNEQFF
>-|-|TRBJ1-4|TRBV7-8
TGTGCCAGCAGCCAACGCCGACGGACAACTAATGAAAAACTGTTTTTT
CASSQRRRTTNEKLFF
>-|many|TRBJ1-1|TRBV5-1
TGCGCCAGCAGCTTGGCCTTCGCAGGGGCGCTTCGGACTGAAGCTTTCTTT
CASSLAFAGALRTEAFF
>-|few|TRBJ1-2|TRBV7-9
TGTGCCAGCAGTGAGGGGGGAGTCTATGGCTACACCTTC
CASSEGGVYGYTF